This T cell receptor (beta chain) is from a study of T cells after yellow fever vaccination. Study-wide background: The SMART-Seq v4 Ultra Low Input method served to prepare the low-cell-number fractions. Study findings and constraints: Most clones from primary vaccination were detected again post-booster (about 96% CD4, more than 85% CD8). FACS-sorted repertoires could harbor abundant contaminating bulk-population clonotypes.

In this sample, this clonotype turned up a few times. Its antigen is not identified. A single record per CDR3 protein comes from TCRdb applying MiXCR to the 5' RACE reads. The sample carries around 320,000 distinct CDR3 sequences, 8.7% recorded once. CDR3 length: 14 amino acids. Looked up from germline, CDR1 is SGDLS and CDR2 is YYNGEE. V lost 0 bases, J lost 2 bases, and 7 bases lay in between. The chain combines TRBV9 with TRBJ2-3; D is ambiguous. This sequence originates from a man between 18 and 35 years old who received the YFV17D yellow fever vaccine. Sequencing was performed on CD4+ T cells sorted from PBMCs, taken 5 days after the yellow fever booster vaccination. The CDR3 DNA reads TGTGCCAGCAGCGTAGTCTCCATCACAGATACGCAGTATTTT. Encoded protein: CASSVVSITDTQYF.